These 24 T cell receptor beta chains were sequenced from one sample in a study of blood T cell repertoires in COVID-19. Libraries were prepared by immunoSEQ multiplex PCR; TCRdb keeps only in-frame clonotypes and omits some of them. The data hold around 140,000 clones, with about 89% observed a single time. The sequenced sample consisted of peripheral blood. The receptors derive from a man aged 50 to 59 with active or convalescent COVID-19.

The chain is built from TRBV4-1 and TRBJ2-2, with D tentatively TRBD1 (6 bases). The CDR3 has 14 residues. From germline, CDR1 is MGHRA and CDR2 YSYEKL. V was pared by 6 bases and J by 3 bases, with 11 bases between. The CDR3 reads CASRRQEDTGELFF. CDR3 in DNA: TGCGCCAGCAGAAGACAGGAGGACACCGGGGAGCTGTTTTTT.

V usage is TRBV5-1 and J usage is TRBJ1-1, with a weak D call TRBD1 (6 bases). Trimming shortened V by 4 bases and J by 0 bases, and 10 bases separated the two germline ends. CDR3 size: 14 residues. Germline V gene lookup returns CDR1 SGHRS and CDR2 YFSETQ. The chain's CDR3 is CASSLGTLNTEAFF. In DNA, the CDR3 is TGCGCCAGCAGCCTTGGGACACTGAACACTGAAGCTTTCTTT.

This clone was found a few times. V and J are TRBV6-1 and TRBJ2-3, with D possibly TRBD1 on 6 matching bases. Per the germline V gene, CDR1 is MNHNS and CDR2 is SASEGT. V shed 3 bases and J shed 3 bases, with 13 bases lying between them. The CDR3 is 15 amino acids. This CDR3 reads CASSEYRDRTDTQYF. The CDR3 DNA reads TGTGCCAGCAGTGAGTACAGGGATAGAACAGATACGCAGTATTTT.

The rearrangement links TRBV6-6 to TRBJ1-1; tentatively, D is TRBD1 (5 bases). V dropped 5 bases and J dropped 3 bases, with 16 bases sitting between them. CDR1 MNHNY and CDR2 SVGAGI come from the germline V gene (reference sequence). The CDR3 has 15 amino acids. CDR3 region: CASSPPPGQDTEAFF. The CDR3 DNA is TGTGCCAGCAGTCCTCCTCCAGGGCAAGACACTGAAGCTTTCTTT.

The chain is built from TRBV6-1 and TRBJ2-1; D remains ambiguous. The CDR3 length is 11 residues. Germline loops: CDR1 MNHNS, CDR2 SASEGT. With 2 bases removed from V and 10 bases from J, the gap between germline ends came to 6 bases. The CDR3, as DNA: TGTGCCAGCAGTGAAATCGGGGAGCAGTTCTTC. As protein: CASSEIGEQFF.

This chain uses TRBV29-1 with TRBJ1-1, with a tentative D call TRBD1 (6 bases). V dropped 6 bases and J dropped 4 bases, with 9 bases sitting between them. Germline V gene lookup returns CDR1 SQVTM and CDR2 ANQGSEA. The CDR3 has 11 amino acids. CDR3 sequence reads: CSVGGRTEAFF. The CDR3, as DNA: TGCAGCGTGGGGGGGCGCACTGAAGCTTTCTTT.

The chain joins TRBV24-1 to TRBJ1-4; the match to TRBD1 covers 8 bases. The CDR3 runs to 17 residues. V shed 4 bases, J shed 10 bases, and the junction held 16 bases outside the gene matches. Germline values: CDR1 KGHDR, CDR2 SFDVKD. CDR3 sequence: CATSDPGQGPGARKLFF. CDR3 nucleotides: TGTGCCACCAGTGACCCTGGACAGGGCCCGGGGGCTCGAAAACTGTTTTTT.

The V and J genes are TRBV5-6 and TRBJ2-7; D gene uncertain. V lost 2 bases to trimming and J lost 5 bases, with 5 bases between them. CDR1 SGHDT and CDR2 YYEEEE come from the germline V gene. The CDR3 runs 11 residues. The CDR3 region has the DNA TGTGCCAGCAGCTTCGGAGACGAGCAGTACTTC. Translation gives CASSFGDEQYF.

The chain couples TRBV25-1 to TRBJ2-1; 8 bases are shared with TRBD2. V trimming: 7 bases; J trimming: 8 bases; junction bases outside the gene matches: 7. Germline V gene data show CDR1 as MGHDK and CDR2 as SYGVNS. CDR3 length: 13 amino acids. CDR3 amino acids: CASTVAGSHEQFF. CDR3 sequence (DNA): TGTGCCAGCACTGTAGCGGGGTCCCATGAGCAGTTCTTC.

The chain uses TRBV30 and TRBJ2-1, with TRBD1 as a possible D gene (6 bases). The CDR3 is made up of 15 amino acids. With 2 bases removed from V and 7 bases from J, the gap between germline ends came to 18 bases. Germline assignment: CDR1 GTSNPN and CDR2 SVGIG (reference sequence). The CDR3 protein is CAWSPQGLVRNEQFF. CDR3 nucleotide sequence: TGTGCCTGGAGTCCCCAGGGGTTAGTAAGGAATGAGCAGTTCTTC. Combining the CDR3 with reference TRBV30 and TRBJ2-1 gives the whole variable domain SQTIHQWPATLVQPVGSPLSLECTVEGTSNPNLYWYRQAAGRGLQLLFYSVGIGQISSEVPQNLSASRPQDRQFILSSKKLLLSDSGFYLCAWSPQGLVRNEQFFGPGTRLTVL.

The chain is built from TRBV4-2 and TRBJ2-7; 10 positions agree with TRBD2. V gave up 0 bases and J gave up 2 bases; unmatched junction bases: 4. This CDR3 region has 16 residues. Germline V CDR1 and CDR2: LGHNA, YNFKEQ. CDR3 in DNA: TGTGCCAGCAGCCAAGAGCCTAGCGGGAGAACCTACGAGCAGTACTTC. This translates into CASSQEPSGRTYEQYF.

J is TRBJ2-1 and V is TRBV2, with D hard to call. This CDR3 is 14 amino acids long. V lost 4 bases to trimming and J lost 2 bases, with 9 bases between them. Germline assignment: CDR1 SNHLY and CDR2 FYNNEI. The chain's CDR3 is CASSGAKTYNEQFF. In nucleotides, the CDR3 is TGTGCCAGCAGTGGGGCGAAAACCTACAATGAGCAGTTCTTC.

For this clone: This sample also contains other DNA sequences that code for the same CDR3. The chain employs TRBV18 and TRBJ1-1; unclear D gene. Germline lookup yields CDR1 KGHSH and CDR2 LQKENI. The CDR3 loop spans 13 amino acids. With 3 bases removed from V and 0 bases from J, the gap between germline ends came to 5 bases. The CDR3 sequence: CASSPTVNTEAFF. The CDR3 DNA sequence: TGTGCCAGCTCACCCACAGTGAACACTGAAGCTTTCTTT.

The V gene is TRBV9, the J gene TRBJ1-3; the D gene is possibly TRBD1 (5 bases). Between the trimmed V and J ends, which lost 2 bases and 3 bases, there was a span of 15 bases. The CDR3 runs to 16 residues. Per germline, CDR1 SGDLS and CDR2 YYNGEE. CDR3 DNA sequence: TGTGCCAGCAGCGTGGGCGCGGGGGACGTTGGAAACACCATATATTTT. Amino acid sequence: CASSVGAGDVGNTIYF.

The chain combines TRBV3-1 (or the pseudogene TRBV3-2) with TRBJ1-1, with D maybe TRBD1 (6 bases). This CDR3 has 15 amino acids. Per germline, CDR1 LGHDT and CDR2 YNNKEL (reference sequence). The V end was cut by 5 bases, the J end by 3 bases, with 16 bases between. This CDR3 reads CASSRIQGGDTEAFF. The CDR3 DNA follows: TGTGCCAGCAGCAGAATACAGGGTGGCGACACTGAAGCTTTCTTT.

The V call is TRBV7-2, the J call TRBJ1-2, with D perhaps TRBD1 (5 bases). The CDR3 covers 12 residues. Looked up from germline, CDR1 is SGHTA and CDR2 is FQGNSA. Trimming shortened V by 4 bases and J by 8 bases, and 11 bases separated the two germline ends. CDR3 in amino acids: CASSSGGTGYTF. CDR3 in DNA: TGTGCCAGCAGCTCCGGGGGTACCGGCTACACCTTC. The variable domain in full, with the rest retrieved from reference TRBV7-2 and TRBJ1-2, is GAGVSQSPSNKVTEKGKDVELRCDPISGHTALYWYRQSLGQGLEFLIYFQGNSAPDKSGLPSDRFSAERTGGSVSTLTIQRTQQEDSAVYLCASSSGGTGYTFGSGTRLTVV.

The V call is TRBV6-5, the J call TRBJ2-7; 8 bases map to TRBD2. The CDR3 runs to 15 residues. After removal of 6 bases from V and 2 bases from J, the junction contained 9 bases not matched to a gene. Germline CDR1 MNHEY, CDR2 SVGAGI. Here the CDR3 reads CASSLPREGTYEQYF. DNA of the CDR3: TGTGCCAGCAGCCTACCCCGGGAGGGGACCTACGAGCAGTACTTC.

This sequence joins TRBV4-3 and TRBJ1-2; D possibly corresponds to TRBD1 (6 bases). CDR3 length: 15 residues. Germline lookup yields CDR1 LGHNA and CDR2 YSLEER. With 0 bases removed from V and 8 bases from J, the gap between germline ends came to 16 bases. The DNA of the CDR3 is TGCGCCAGCAGCCAAGACAGGGGAATTAAAGGCGGCTACACCTTC. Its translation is CASSQDRGIKGGYTF.

CDR3 in amino acids: CASGQGPNTGELFF. CDR3 DNA: TGTGCCAGCGGGCAGGGCCCAAACACCGGGGAGCTGTTTTTT. The chain couples TRBV6-5 to TRBJ2-2; D might be TRBD1 (5 bases). From germline, CDR1 is MNHEY and CDR2 SVGAGI. V shed 8 bases and J shed 2 bases, with 12 bases lying between them. This CDR3 comprises 14 residues.

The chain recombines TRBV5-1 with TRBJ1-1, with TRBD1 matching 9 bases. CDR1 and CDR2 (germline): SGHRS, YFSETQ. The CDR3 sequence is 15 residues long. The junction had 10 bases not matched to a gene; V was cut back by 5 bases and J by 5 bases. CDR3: CASSSLGQGRTEAFF. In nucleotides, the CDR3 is TGCGCCAGCAGTAGCTTGGGACAGGGTCGAACTGAAGCTTTCTTT.

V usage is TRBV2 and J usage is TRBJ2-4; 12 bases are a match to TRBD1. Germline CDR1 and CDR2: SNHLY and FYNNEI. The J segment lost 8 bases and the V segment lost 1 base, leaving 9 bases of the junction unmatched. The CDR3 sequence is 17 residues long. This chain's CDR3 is CASSEEGTGGGMDIQYF. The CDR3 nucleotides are TGTGCCAGCAGTGAAGAGGGGACAGGGGGCGGGATGGACATTCAGTACTTC.

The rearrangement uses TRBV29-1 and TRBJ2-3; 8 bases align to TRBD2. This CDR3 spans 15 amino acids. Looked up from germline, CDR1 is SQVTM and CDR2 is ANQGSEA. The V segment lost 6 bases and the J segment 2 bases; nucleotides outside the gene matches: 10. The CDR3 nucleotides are TGCAGCGTCAAGACTAGCGAGTATCCCACAGATACGCAGTATTTT. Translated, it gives CSVKTSEYPTDTQYF.

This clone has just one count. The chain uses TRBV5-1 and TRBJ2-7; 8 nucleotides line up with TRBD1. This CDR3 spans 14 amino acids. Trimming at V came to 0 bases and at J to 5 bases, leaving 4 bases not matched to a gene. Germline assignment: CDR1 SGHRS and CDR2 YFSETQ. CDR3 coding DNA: TGCGCCAGCAGCTTGGGGACAGGGAAGGACGAGCAGTACTTC. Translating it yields CASSLGTGKDEQYF.

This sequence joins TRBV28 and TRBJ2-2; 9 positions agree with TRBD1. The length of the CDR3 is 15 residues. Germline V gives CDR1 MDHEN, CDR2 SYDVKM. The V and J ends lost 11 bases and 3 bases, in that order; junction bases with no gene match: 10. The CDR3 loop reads CAGGLGDRDTGELFF. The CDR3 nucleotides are TGTGCCGGAGGCCTGGGGGACAGGGACACCGGGGAGCTGTTTTTT.